The next 21 T cell receptor beta chains were all read from a single sample in a study of CD4+ T cells in melanoma. Sequencing used immunoSEQ multiplex PCR; TCRdb keeps in-frame clones, though not all of them. This repertoire shows about 21,000 clones, roughly 80% found once; its top ten account for about 3.5%. Sequencing input: cells from a culture (not recorded whether cultured in vitro). All receptors derive from a human donor with melanoma.

As regards this clone: At one end the junction does not follow the germline gene, possibly because of a read error. This sample includes further DNA sequences coding for the same CDR3. V usage is TRBV19 and J usage is TRBJ2-7; 7 bases are shared with TRBD2. The CDR3 has 14 amino acids. Germline V CDR1 and CDR2: LNHDA, SQIVND (reference sequence). The CDR3 reads CASSTIAGSYEQYF. Written as DNA, the CDR3 is TGTGCTAGTAGTACCATAGCGGGCTCCTACGAGCAGTACTTC.

J is TRBJ1-4 and V is TRBV30; no clear D gene. The CDR3 is made up of 12 amino acids. V gave up 1 base and J gave up 8 bases, with 8 bases separating them. Germline V gives CDR1 GTSNPN, CDR2 SVGIG (reference sequence). CDR3 sequence: CAWSAIKEKLFF. CDR3 sequence (DNA): TGTGCCTGGAGTGCTATCAAGGAAAAACTGTTTTTT.

This clone counts as medium-sized. The rearrangement uses TRBV29-1 and TRBJ2-7; tentatively, D is TRBD2 (7 bases). The CDR3 sequence is 13 residues long. Germline loops: CDR1 SQVTM, CDR2 ANQGSEA. Trimming took off 6 bases at V and 4 bases at J, with 16 bases between the two ends. The CDR3 sequence: CSVIRGAGYEQYF. CDR3 DNA: TGCAGCGTCATCCGGGGGGCCGGTTACGAGCAGTACTTC.

The CDR3 DNA follows: TGTGCCAGCAGGTCGGGGGGTAGCGACGGGGAGCTGTTTTTT. This sequence encodes CASRSGGSDGELFF. The chain links TRBV7-9 to TRBJ2-2; TRBD2 matches 7 bases. CDR1 is SEHNR and CDR2 is FQNEAQ in the germline V gene (reference sequence). The CDR3 is made up of 14 amino acids. V shed 6 bases and J 7 bases; nucleotides not matched to a gene: 8.

The chain has TRBV7-6 and TRBJ2-3; possibly TRBD2 for D (5 bases). CDR1 and CDR2 from the germline V gene are SGHVS and FNYEAQ. The CDR3 loop spans 15 amino acids. The V and J ends lost 5 bases and 6 bases respectively, with 18 bases between them. CDR3 protein: CASSPLGSIMDTQYF. CDR3 coding DNA: TGTGCCAGCAGCCCACTAGGGTCTATCATGGATACGCAGTATTTT.

The chain links TRBV5-4 to TRBJ2-3; 7 nucleotides line up with TRBD1. Germline-derived CDR1 and CDR2 are SGHNT and YYREEE (reference sequence). The CDR3 is made up of 15 amino acids. The V and J ends lost 4 bases and 2 bases, in that order; junction bases with no gene match: 7. The DNA for the CDR3 is TGTGCCAGCAGCCCAGACAGGGTCTCCACAGATACGCAGTATTTT. This translates into CASSPDRVSTDTQYF.

The gene calls are TRBV5-1 and TRBJ2-2; 8 nucleotides match TRBD2. The CDR3 sequence is 17 residues long. V shed 1 base and J 6 bases; nucleotides not matched to a gene: 11. Germline CDR1 reads SGHRS; CDR2 reads YFSETQ. This CDR3 reads CASSLNHRGGLAGELFF. As DNA, the CDR3 is TGCGCCAGCAGCTTGAACCACCGGGGGGGCCTCGCCGGGGAGCTGTTTTTT.

This chain joins TRBV5-4 and TRBJ1-6, with D unresolved. Germline V gives CDR1 SGHNT, CDR2 YYREEE (reference sequence). V dropped 1 base and J dropped 0 bases, with 5 bases sitting between them. The CDR3 totals 15 residues. The CDR3 DNA reads as TGTGCCAGCAGCTTGCCGAGCTCCTATAATTCACCCCTCCACTTT. Amino acid sequence: CASSLPSSYNSPLHF.

The chain employs TRBV11-1 and TRBJ2-7; D possibly corresponds to TRBD1 (5 bases). V was trimmed by 5 bases and J by 2 bases, leaving 10 bases between them. The germline V gene has CDR1 SGHAT and CDR2 FQDESV (reference sequence). The CDR3 runs to 13 residues. The CDR3 region has the DNA TGTGCCAGCAGCATGTCAGGGCCCTACGAGCAGTACTTC. Protein: CASSMSGPYEQYF.

The chain is built from TRBV30 and TRBJ1-5, with D possibly matching TRBD1 (5 bases). Germline V lookup: CDR1 GTSNPN, CDR2 SVGIG (reference sequence). CDR3 length: 15 amino acids. The V and J ends lost 1 base and 2 bases respectively, with 12 bases between them. As DNA, the CDR3 is TGTGCCTGGAGTGCGGAGGTGGGGGGCAATCAGCCCCAGCATTTT. Protein sequence: CAWSAEVGGNQPQHF.

The gene calls are TRBV27 and TRBJ1-1, with 7 bases aligning to TRBD1. Germline trimming cut 5 bases from V and 4 bases from J; bases unmatched to any gene: 7. Germline V gene lookup returns CDR1 MNHEY and CDR2 SMNVEV (reference sequence). The CDR3 loop spans 14 amino acids. As DNA, the CDR3 is TGTGCCAGCAGTCCCAAACAGGGGAGCACTGAAGCTTTCTTT. Translation gives CASSPKQGSTEAFF.

This chain joins TRBV4-1 and TRBJ2-5, with 7 nucleotides matching TRBD1. The CDR3 sequence is 15 residues long. Trimming took 4 bases from V and 2 from J; bases not matched to a gene: 7. Germline assignment: CDR1 MGHRA and CDR2 YSYEKL. In nucleotides, the CDR3 is TGCGCCAGCAGCCCCTCCCCGGGACAGCAAGAGACCCAGTACTTC. Protein product: CASSPSPGQQETQYF.

The chain links TRBV4-2 to TRBJ1-3; 7 bases align to TRBD1. Germline V CDR1 and CDR2: LGHNA, YNFKEQ. V lost 0 bases, J lost 2 bases, and 4 bases stayed unmatched. The CDR3 runs to 16 residues. The CDR3 nucleotides read TGTGCCAGCAGCCAAGACTCGACAGGGACTGGAAACACCATATATTTT. It encodes CASSQDSTGTGNTIYF.

J is TRBJ1-2 and V is TRBV2, with 7 bases identical to TRBD1. Unmatched junction bases numbered 7, after V lost 5 bases and J lost 4 bases. Germline V CDR1 and CDR2: SNHLY, FYNNEI. This CDR3 comprises 14 residues. Written as DNA, the CDR3 is TGTGCCAGCAGTAACAACCAGGGGGGCTATGGCTACACCTTC. This codes for CASSNNQGGYGYTF.

V usage is TRBV2 and J usage is TRBJ2-2; a possible D gene is TRBD1 (6 bases). The CDR3 loop spans 14 amino acids. V lost 6 bases to trimming and J lost 2 bases, with 10 bases between them. Germline-derived CDR1 and CDR2 are SNHLY and FYNNEI. The DNA for the CDR3 is TGTGCCAGCAGGAGCAGGGGAAACACCGGGGAGCTGTTTTTT. Protein product: CASRSRGNTGELFF.

The genes are TRBV28 and TRBJ1-4; D perhaps matches TRBD1 (6 bases). The V gene's germline CDR1 is MDHEN and CDR2 SYDVKM. CDR3 size: 14 residues. Trimming removed 5 bases from V and 8 bases from J, with 15 bases in between. The chain's CDR3 is CASSGGGRSEKLFF. As DNA, the CDR3 is TGTGCCAGCAGTGGTGGGGGGCGGAGCGAAAAACTGTTTTTT.

This chain joins TRBV30 and TRBJ1-3, with 9 bases fitting TRBD1. CDR3 size: 18 residues. V lost 3 bases to trimming and J lost 2 bases; unmatched junction nucleotides: 14. Germline-derived CDR1 and CDR2 are GTSNPN and SVGIG (reference sequence). CDR3 amino acids: CAWRSGQGTELAGNTIYF. DNA for the CDR3: TGTGCCTGGAGGTCTGGACAGGGGACGGAACTAGCTGGAAACACCATATATTTT. The full variable domain, with the rest looked up from reference TRBV30 and TRBJ1-3, is SQTIHQWPATLVQPVGSPLSLECTVEGTSNPNLYWYRQAAGRGLQLLFYSVGIGQISSEVPQNLSASRPQDRQFILSSKKLLLSDSGFYLCAWRSGQGTELAGNTIYFGEGSWLTVV.

The sample holds a few counts of this clone. The rearrangement joins TRBV6-4 to TRBJ2-3; D uncertain. Germline CDR1 and CDR2: MRHNA and SNTAGT. CDR3 size: 14 residues. Trimming stripped 3 bases from V and 4 bases from J, with 11 bases between. The chain's CDR3 is CASSDWAGSDTQYF. The CDR3 nucleotides are TGTGCCAGCAGTGATTGGGCTGGCTCAGATACGCAGTATTTT.

This CDR3 reads CASRWAKGDTGELFF. CDR3 nucleotide sequence: TGTGCCAGCAGGTGGGCCAAGGGTGACACCGGGGAGCTGTTTTTT. The chain uses TRBV5-4 and TRBJ2-2; no definite D call. Trimming removed 5 bases at V and 3 bases at J, with 14 bases between. Germline V gene sequence: CDR1 SGHNT, CDR2 YYREEE (reference sequence). The CDR3 spans 15 residues.

This chain links TRBV7-2 with TRBJ2-7, with D uncertain. This CDR3 is built from 14 residues. CDR1 and CDR2 (germline): SGHTA, FQGNSA. The ends were cut back, 5 bases at V and 6 bases at J, with 17 bases in the middle. In DNA, the CDR3 is TGTGCCAGCAGCCGAACGAGCCTGATCGCCGAGCAGTACTTC. Translating gives CASSRTSLIAEQYF. The full variable domain, with the rest looked up from reference TRBV7-2 and TRBJ2-7, is GAGVSQSPSNKVTEKGKDVELRCDPISGHTALYWYRQSLGQGLEFLIYFQGNSAPDKSGLPSDRFSAERTGGSVSTLTIQRTQQEDSAVYLCASSRTSLIAEQYFGPGTRLTVT.

The genes are TRBV19 and TRBJ2-7; no firm D call. CDR1 LNHDA and CDR2 SQIVND come from the germline V gene (reference sequence). This CDR3 is built from 10 residues. V shed 9 bases and J shed 4 bases, with 7 bases lying between them. The CDR3 bases are TGTGCCAGCCCGAAATACGAGCAGTACTTC. Translation: CASPKYEQYF.